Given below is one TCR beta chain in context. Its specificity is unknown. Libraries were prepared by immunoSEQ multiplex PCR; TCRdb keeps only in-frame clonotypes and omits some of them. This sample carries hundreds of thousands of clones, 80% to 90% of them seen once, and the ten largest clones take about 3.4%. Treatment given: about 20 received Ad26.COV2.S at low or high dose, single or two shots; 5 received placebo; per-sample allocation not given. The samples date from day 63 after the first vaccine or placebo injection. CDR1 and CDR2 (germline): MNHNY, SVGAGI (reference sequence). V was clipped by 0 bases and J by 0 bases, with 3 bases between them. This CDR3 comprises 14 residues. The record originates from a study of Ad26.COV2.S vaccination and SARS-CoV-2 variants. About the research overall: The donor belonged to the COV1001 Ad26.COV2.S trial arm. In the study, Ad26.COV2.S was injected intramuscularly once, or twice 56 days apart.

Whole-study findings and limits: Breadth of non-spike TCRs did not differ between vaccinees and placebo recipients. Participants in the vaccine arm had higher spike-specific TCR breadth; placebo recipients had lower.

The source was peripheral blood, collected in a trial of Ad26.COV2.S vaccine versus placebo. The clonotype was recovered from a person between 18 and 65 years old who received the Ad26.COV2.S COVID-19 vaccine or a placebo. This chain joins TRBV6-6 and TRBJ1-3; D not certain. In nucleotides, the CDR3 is TGTGCCAGCAGTTACTCCCTCTCTGGAAACACCATATATTTT. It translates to CASSYSLSGNTIYF.